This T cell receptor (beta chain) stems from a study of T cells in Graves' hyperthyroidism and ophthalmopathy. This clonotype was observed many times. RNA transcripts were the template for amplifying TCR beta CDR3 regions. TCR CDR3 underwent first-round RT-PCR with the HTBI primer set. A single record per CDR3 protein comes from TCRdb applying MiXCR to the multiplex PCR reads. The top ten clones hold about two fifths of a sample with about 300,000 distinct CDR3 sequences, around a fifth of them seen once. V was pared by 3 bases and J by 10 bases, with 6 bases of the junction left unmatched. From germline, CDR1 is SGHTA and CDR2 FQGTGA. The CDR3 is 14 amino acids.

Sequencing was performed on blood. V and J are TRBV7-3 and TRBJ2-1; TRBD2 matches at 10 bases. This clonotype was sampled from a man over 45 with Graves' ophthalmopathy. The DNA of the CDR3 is TGTGCCAGCAGCTTTTCGACTAGCGGGTACGAGCAGTTCTTC. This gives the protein CASSFSTSGYEQFF.